Sequencing of this T cell receptor beta chain was carried out in a study of blood T cell repertoires in COVID-19. This CDR3 region has 14 residues. Unmatched junction bases numbered 3, after V lost 4 bases and J lost 3 bases. CDR1 is SGHRS, CDR2 YFSETQ, per germline. The data were produced by immunoSEQ multiplex PCR, yet TCRdb's version contains in-frame clones alone and is incomplete. Of about 100,000 clones listed, under 95% are singletons. Specimen: peripheral blood. This TCR derives from a woman in her 30s with acute or convalescent COVID-19. V gene TRBV5-1 combines with J gene TRBJ1-4; the match to TRBD1 covers 7 bases. The CDR3 region has the DNA TGCGCCAGCAGCCGCCAGGGGGCTAATGAAAAACTGTTTTTT. Amino acid sequence: CASSRQGANEKLFF.